These 21 T cell receptor beta chains share one sample of origin, sequenced in a study of blood T cell repertoires in COVID-19. Measured with immunoSEQ multiplex PCR; TCRdb has only the in-frame clones, and not every one. The sample lists about 250,000 clones; about nine tenths were seen once. Sequences were obtained from peripheral blood. These receptors originate from a woman in her 40s who had recovered from COVID-19.

The CDR3 loop reads CASSVTQGGTTISSGANVLTF. The CDR3 coding sequence is TGTGCCAGCAGCGTAACACAGGGGGGGACTACTATTAGCTCTGGGGCCAACGTCCTGACTTTC. V is TRBV7-6 and J is TRBJ2-6; possible D gene TRBD1, 8 bases. With 5 bases removed from V and 0 bases from J, the gap between germline ends came to 26 bases. The CDR3 has 21 residues. The V gene's germline CDR1 is SGHVS and CDR2 FNYEAQ.

J is TRBJ2-1 and V is TRBV9; TRBD2 agrees at 10 bases. With V trimmed by 4 bases and J by 5 bases, 9 bases remained unmatched. The CDR3 is 16 amino acids. The germline V gene has CDR1 SGDLS and CDR2 YYNGEE. This chain's CDR3 is CASSPGTSERNNEQFF. CDR3 bases: TGTGCCAGCAGCCCGGGGACTAGCGAAAGGAACAATGAGCAGTTCTTC.

The chain combines TRBV19 with TRBJ1-5; D might be TRBD1 (6 bases). From germline, CDR1 is LNHDA and CDR2 SQIVND (reference sequence). The V end lost 11 bases, the J end lost 2 bases, and 19 bases lay between the germline ends. The CDR3 loop spans 15 amino acids. Written as DNA, the CDR3 is TGTGCCCCCCCCGGGACACAAAGTCGCAATCAGCCCCAGCATTTT. Translating gives CAPPGTQSRNQPQHF.

CDR3 bases: TGTGCCAGCAGCTTAGTCGCTACGGGAGGAAACACCATATATTTT. Residues: CASSLVATGGNTIYF. The genes are TRBV7-9 and TRBJ1-3; D is ambiguous. Trimming shortened V by 1 base and J by 4 bases, and 11 bases separated the two germline ends. Germline V gene sequence: CDR1 SEHNR, CDR2 FQNEAQ (reference sequence). This CDR3 comprises 15 residues. Looking up the rest from reference TRBV7-9 and TRBJ1-3 gives the full variable domain: DTGVSQNPRHKITKRGQNVTFRCDPISEHNRLYWYRQTLGQGPEFLTYFQNEAQLEKSRLLSDRFSAERPKGSFSTLEIQRTEQGDSAMYLCASSLVATGGNTIYFGEGSWLTVV.

In this sample, this clone turned up once. This chain's CDR3 is CASSEDWNQETQYF. Here the CDR3 DNA reads TGTGCCAGCAGTGAGGACTGGAACCAAGAGACCCAGTACTTC. This chain connects TRBV2 to TRBJ2-5; a weak D match, TRBD2 (5 bases). The CDR3 runs 14 residues. Germline V CDR1 and CDR2: SNHLY, FYNNEI. The V gene lost 3 bases and the J gene lost 0 bases, with 8 bases spanning the gap.

The rearrangement uses TRBV5-1 and TRBJ2-7; maybe TRBD2 (6 bases). V dropped 4 bases and J dropped 8 bases, with 25 bases sitting between them. CDR1 is SGHRS and CDR2 is YFSETQ in the germline V gene. The CDR3 contains 16 residues. CDR3 bases: TGCGCCAGCAGCATCAGACAACGATGGGAGGCCGGAAAGCAGTACTTC. Its translation is CASSIRQRWEAGKQYF.

The chain has TRBV20-1 and TRBJ2-1; perhaps TRBD2 as D (6 bases). The CDR3 has 15 residues. The V end was cut by 3 bases, the J end by 0 bases, with 12 bases between. Germline assignment: CDR1 DFQATT and CDR2 SNEGSKA (reference sequence). This chain's CDR3 is CSASYAGPSYNEQFF. The CDR3, as DNA: TGCAGTGCTAGTTATGCGGGGCCCTCCTACAATGAGCAGTTCTTC.

The rearrangement joins TRBV28 to TRBJ1-2, with unresolved D. V was trimmed by 3 bases and J by 4 bases, leaving 9 bases between them. Looked up from germline, CDR1 is MDHEN and CDR2 is SYDVKM. This CDR3 region has 13 residues. CDR3 nucleotides: TGTGCCAGCAGTTTCGGTGTCGGCTATGGCTACACCTTC. Its translation: CASSFGVGYGYTF.

This chain uses TRBV29-1 with TRBJ2-5; tentative D call: TRBD2 (5 bases). The V gene's germline CDR1 is SQVTM and CDR2 ANQGSEA. CDR3 length: 13 amino acids. Trimming removed 4 bases at V and 2 bases at J, with 11 bases between. CDR3 loop: CSVAPRAQETQYF. The CDR3 nucleotides are TGCAGCGTTGCCCCGAGGGCTCAAGAGACCCAGTACTTC.

The gene calls are TRBV7-8 and TRBJ1-2, with 7 bases lining up with TRBD1. The germline gives CDR1 SGHVS, CDR2 FQNEAQ. Trimming cost V 4 bases and J 8 bases; bases outside gene matches: 7. The length of the CDR3 is 13 residues. The CDR3 region is CASSSNRDRGYTF. CDR3 DNA sequence: TGTGCCAGCAGCTCTAACCGGGACAGAGGCTACACCTTC.

The V and J genes are TRBV3-1 (or the pseudogene TRBV3-2) and TRBJ1-1; weak D call: TRBD1 (6 bases). The CDR3 is 15 amino acids. V was trimmed by 1 base and J by 1 base, leaving 10 bases between them. Per germline, CDR1 LGHDT and CDR2 YNNKEL (reference sequence). The CDR3 DNA sequence: TGTGCCAGCAGCCAAGGGGTAGGGGGGAACACTGAAGCTTTCTTT. This gives the protein CASSQGVGGNTEAFF.

This sequence joins TRBV24-1 and TRBJ2-1, with TRBD2 identical over 14 bases. The CDR3 runs to 16 residues. J was trimmed by 8 bases and V by 4 bases; bases with no gene match: 6. From germline, CDR1 is KGHDR and CDR2 SFDVKD. DNA for the CDR3: TGTGCCACCAGTGACTCCGGGACTAGCGGGAGTGATGAGCAGTTCTTC. This gives the protein CATSDSGTSGSDEQFF.

The genes are TRBV27 and TRBJ2-7, with 7 bases identical to TRBD1. The trim removed 6 bases at V and 3 bases at J, leaving 11 bases unmatched. Germline CDR1 and CDR2: MNHEY and SMNVEV (reference sequence). The CDR3 loop spans 15 amino acids. CDR3 nucleotides: TGTGCCAGCAGGAACACGGGACAGCGAATCTACGAGCAGTACTTC. Protein product: CASRNTGQRIYEQYF.

The chain has TRBV28 and TRBJ2-7; D call uncertain. The ends were cut back, 5 bases at V and 2 bases at J, with 7 bases in the middle. CDR3 length: 12 residues. Per germline, CDR1 MDHEN and CDR2 SYDVKM. The CDR3 nucleotides read TGTGCCAGCAGTACCGAGACCTACGAGCAGTACTTC. Its protein product is CASSTETYEQYF. Looking up the rest from reference TRBV28 and TRBJ2-7 gives the full variable domain: DVKVTQSSRYLVKRTGEKVFLECVQDMDHENMFWYRQDPGLGLRLIYFSYDVKMKEKGDIPEGYSVSREKKERFSLILESASTNQTSMYLCASSTETYEQYFGPGTRLTVT.

The V gene is TRBV2, the J gene TRBJ2-1; no firm D call. This CDR3 contains 12 residues. V was cut by 4 bases and J by 4 bases, with 5 bases left in between. Germline V gene data show CDR1 as SNHLY and CDR2 as FYNNEI. The CDR3 bases are TGTGCCAGCAGTGTCTATTACAATGAGCAGTTCTTC. This codes for CASSVYYNEQFF.

This clone was seen only once. The J gene is TRBJ2-3, the V gene TRBV7-2; 11 bases agree with TRBD2. Trimming cost V 5 bases and J 0 bases; bases outside gene matches: 10. The CDR3 consists of 18 residues. Germline V gene lookup returns CDR1 SGHTA and CDR2 FQGNSA. CDR3 residues: CASSPPGTSGISTDTQYF. CDR3 DNA: TGTGCCAGCAGCCCCCCCGGGACTAGCGGAATAAGCACAGATACGCAGTATTTT.

The CDR3 DNA is TGTGCCAGCAGCCAACAGAGCTCTGGAAACACCATATATTTT. Translation: CASSQQSSGNTIYF. The chain has TRBV5-6 and TRBJ1-3; D gene ambiguous. V was clipped by 4 bases and J by 0 bases, with 8 bases between them. The CDR3 is 14 residues long. Germline loops: CDR1 SGHDT, CDR2 YYEEEE.

The rearrangement joins TRBV27 to TRBJ1-1, with 10 bases matching TRBD1. After removal of 0 bases from V and 9 bases from J, the junction contained 7 bases not matched to a gene. The CDR3 is 15 residues long. Germline-derived CDR1 and CDR2 are MNHEY and SMNVEV (reference sequence). CDR3 nucleotide sequence: TGTGCCAGCAGTTTATCTCCGGGACAGGGGTCTAAAGCTTTCTTT. This sequence encodes CASSLSPGQGSKAFF.

This clone was recorded once. CDR3 amino acids: CASSVDRGNSPLHF. The CDR3 region has the DNA TGTGCCAGCAGCGTAGACAGGGGAAATTCACCCCTCCACTTT. This sequence joins TRBV9 and TRBJ1-6; 7 bases are shared with TRBD1. The CDR3 covers 14 residues. From germline, CDR1 is SGDLS and CDR2 YYNGEE. With 0 bases clipped from V and 7 bases from J, the junction kept 1 base outside the gene matches.

The chain recombines TRBV15 with TRBJ1-1; TRBD1 might be the D (5 bases). The CDR3 extends over 16 amino acids. Between the trimmed V and J ends, which lost 0 bases and 6 bases, there was a span of 17 bases. CDR1 and CDR2 (germline): LNHNV, YYDKDF (reference sequence). CDR3 sequence: CATSRDGVGGSAEAFF. CDR3 bases: TGTGCCACCAGCAGAGACGGAGTCGGGGGGTCGGCTGAAGCTTTCTTT.

The rearrangement uses TRBV18 and TRBJ2-5; 11 bases are shared with TRBD2. The V and J ends lost 9 bases and 0 bases, in that order; junction bases with no gene match: 9. This CDR3 region has 16 residues. CDR1 is KGHSH, CDR2 LQKENI, per germline. The DNA of the CDR3 is TGTGCCAGTTCCTCGACTAGCGGGACCTACCAAGAGACCCAGTACTTC. It yields the protein CASSSTSGTYQETQYF. The full variable domain, its missing parts supplied by reference TRBV18 and TRBJ2-5, is NAGVMQNPRHLVRRRGQEARLRCSPMKGHSHVYWYRQLPEEGLKFMVYLQKENIIDESGMPKERFSAEFPKEGPSILRIQQVVRGDSAAYFCASSSTSGTYQETQYFGPGTRLLVL.